One and the same sample provided the 8 T cell receptor beta chains below, sequenced in a study of blood T cell repertoires in COVID-19. Assay: immunoSEQ multiplex PCR; the TCRdb copy retains only in-frame clones and omits some. The repertoire holds around 290,000 clones, around 90% seen once, with 2% to 2.5% in the top ten. Sequencing was done on a sample of PBMCs or T cells enriched from blood (not recorded which). The receptors derive from a woman aged 55-75 years in a cohort exposed to, infected with or recovered from COVID-19 (not recorded which).

The V and J genes are TRBV6-6 and TRBJ1-2; 11 bases align to TRBD1. Trimming removed 0 bases from V and 4 bases from J; junction bases left unmatched: 4. Looked up from germline, CDR1 is MNHNY and CDR2 is SVGAGI (reference sequence). The CDR3 is 16 residues long. CDR3 residues: CASSYSGQGGSYGYTF. In DNA, the CDR3 is TGTGCCAGCAGTTACTCGGGACAGGGGGGGAGCTATGGCTACACCTTC.

This rearrangement joins TRBV9 to TRBJ2-6; D is uncertain. The CDR3 extends over 18 amino acids. Looked up from germline, CDR1 is SGDLS and CDR2 is YYNGEE. V was cut by 6 bases and J by 0 bases, with 19 bases left in between. CDR3 nucleotide sequence: TGTGCCAGCACCCAGCGAGGCAGTGGATCCTCTGGGGCCAACGTCCTGACTTTC. This gives the protein CASTQRGSGSSGANVLTF.

This clone was detected only a few times. This chain links TRBV5-1 with TRBJ1-4; possibly TRBD1 for D (5 bases). This CDR3 is built from 15 residues. V dropped 1 base and J dropped 6 bases, with 13 bases sitting between them. Germline values: CDR1 SGHRS, CDR2 YFSETQ. The CDR3 is CASSLRQGTDEKLFF. CDR3 coding DNA: TGCGCCAGCAGCTTGCGGCAGGGAACGGATGAAAAACTGTTTTTT.

The table lists this clone with a few counts. The V gene is TRBV9, the J gene TRBJ2-1; D possibly corresponds to TRBD2 (5 bases). Germline-derived CDR1 and CDR2 are SGDLS and YYNGEE. Trimming pared 4 bases from V and 10 bases from J, leaving 12 bases between. The CDR3 covers 12 residues. In nucleotides, the CDR3 is TGTGCCAGCAGCTTGCGGGTTGGAGAGCAGTTCTTC. This gives the protein CASSLRVGEQFF. Full variable domain (missing parts from reference TRBV9 and TRBJ2-1): DSGVTQTPKHLITATGQRVTLRCSPRSGDLSVYWYQQSLDQGLQFLIQYYNGEERAKGNILERFSAQQFPDLHSELNLSSLELGDSALYFCASSLRVGEQFFGPGTRLTVL.

The chain is built from TRBV24-1 and TRBJ2-7, with D perhaps matching TRBD1 (5 bases). This CDR3 contains 13 residues. Trimming left V 9 bases short and J 2 bases short, with 13 bases between. CDR1 KGHDR and CDR2 SFDVKD come from the germline V gene. The CDR3 reads CATQGWGTYEQYF. For the CDR3, the DNA is TGTGCCACCCAGGGTTGGGGAACCTACGAGCAGTACTTC.

This sequence joins TRBV28 and TRBJ2-7; D is unclear. V dropped 2 bases and J dropped 2 bases, with 10 bases sitting between them. The CDR3 spans 14 residues. CDR1 and CDR2 (germline): MDHEN, SYDVKM. The CDR3 DNA reads TGTGCCAGCAGTTTAATGAGCGCGACCTACGAGCAGTACTTC. Protein sequence: CASSLMSATYEQYF. Complete variable domain (other parts from reference TRBV28 and TRBJ2-7): DVKVTQSSRYLVKRTGEKVFLECVQDMDHENMFWYRQDPGLGLRLIYFSYDVKMKEKGDIPEGYSVSREKKERFSLILESASTNQTSMYLCASSLMSATYEQYFGPGTRLTVT.

This clone was found once. V gene TRBV29-1 combines with J gene TRBJ2-3; D is perhaps TRBD2 (5 bases). CDR3 length: 11 residues. The V end lost 7 bases, the J end lost 7 bases, and 12 bases lay between the germline ends. Germline loops: CDR1 SQVTM, CDR2 ANQGSEA. The DNA for the CDR3 is TGCAGCGCTGGAGGTGCCTATACGCAGTATTTT. Protein: CSAGGAYTQYF.

The genes are TRBV6-2 or TRBV6-3 and TRBJ1-5; D unresolved. The CDR3 is 16 amino acids. Looked up from germline, CDR1 is MNHEY and CDR2 is SVGEGT. Trimming left V 4 bases short and J 2 bases short, with 15 bases between. CDR3 sequence: CASSFSSKGGNQPQHF. DNA of the CDR3: TGTGCCAGCAGTTTCTCGTCCAAAGGAGGCAATCAGCCCCAGCATTTT.